This is a list of T cell receptor beta chains from one sample in a study of CD8+ T cells in alopecia areata. Generated by immunoSEQ multiplex PCR, the TCRdb table keeps only in-frame clones and is missing some. The repertoire holds under 40,000 clones, about 60% seen once, with approximately 40% in the top ten. Specimen: NKG2D-high CD8+ T cells sorted from blood. These receptors all come from a human donor with alopecia areata. Each CDR3 is given with its conserved first and last residue. Each record gives: J gene, D gene, clone size, V gene, CDR3 DNA, CDR3 protein. D genes are given only for firm matches. The size of a clone is reported for some rows only, either as once, few or many, or as a class for expanded clones.

j_call: TRBJ2-7
d_call: -
clone_size: -
v_call: TRBV7-3
cdr3_nt: TGTGCCAGCAGCTCCCCCCCTGGCGAGCAGTACTTC
cdr3_aa: CASSSPPGEQYF

j_call: TRBJ1-2
d_call: -
clone_size: -
v_call: TRBV29-1
cdr3_nt: TGCAGCGTTGAAGATGATACTGGCTACACCTTC
cdr3_aa: CSVEDDTGYTF

j_call: TRBJ2-7
d_call: -
clone_size: -
v_call: TRBV4-3
cdr3_nt: TGCGCCAGCAGCCAAGGTCGAGCGGTAGTTTTCGAGCAGTACTTC
cdr3_aa: CASSQGRAVVFEQYF

j_call: TRBJ2-1
d_call: -
clone_size: -
v_call: TRBV7-9
cdr3_nt: TGTGCCAGCAGCTTAGTGGTAGAGCAGTTCTTC
cdr3_aa: CASSLVVEQFF

j_call: TRBJ1-1
d_call: -
clone_size: -
v_call: TRBV19
cdr3_nt: TGTGCCAGTAGTATAGGCGGGGTTACTGAAGCTTTCTTT
cdr3_aa: CASSIGGVTEAFF

j_call: TRBJ2-1
d_call: -
clone_size: -
v_call: TRBV7-8
cdr3_nt: TGTGCCAGCAGCCGCGGGAAGGGCTACTACAATGAGCAGTTCTTC
cdr3_aa: CASSRGKGYYNEQFF

j_call: TRBJ2-6
d_call: -
clone_size: -
v_call: TRBV7-9
cdr3_nt: TGTGCCAGCATCGTGGGGGAGGCTGGGGCCAACGTCCTGACTTTC
cdr3_aa: CASIVGEAGANVLTF

j_call: TRBJ1-2
d_call: -
clone_size: once
v_call: TRBV29-1
cdr3_nt: TGCAGCGTTGAAGACCGGATCGGCAGGAACTATGGCTACACCTTC
cdr3_aa: CSVEDRIGRNYGYTF

j_call: TRBJ1-1
d_call: -
clone_size: -
v_call: TRBV29-1
cdr3_nt: TGCAGCGTTGCGGGCGGCCGCTACACTGAAGCTTTCTTT
cdr3_aa: CSVAGGRYTEAFF

j_call: TRBJ2-1
d_call: TRBD2
clone_size: few
v_call: TRBV28
cdr3_nt: TGTGCCAGCACCCCAGCGGGAGGGCCGCGGAATGAGCAGTTCTTC
cdr3_aa: CASTPAGGPRNEQFF

j_call: TRBJ2-3
d_call: -
clone_size: -
v_call: TRBV7-9
cdr3_nt: TGTGCCAGCAGCTCCACAGGTCTACAGGTGACATACACAGATACGCAGTATTTT
cdr3_aa: CASSSTGLQVTYTDTQYF

j_call: TRBJ1-2
d_call: -
clone_size: -
v_call: TRBV6-1
cdr3_nt: TGTGCCAGCAGGGAGGTGTATGGCTACACCTTC
cdr3_aa: CASREVYGYTF

j_call: TRBJ2-7
d_call: -
clone_size: -
v_call: TRBV6-5
cdr3_nt: TGTGCCAGCAGGGACTACGAGCAGTACTTC
cdr3_aa: CASRDYEQYF

j_call: TRBJ2-3
d_call: TRBD2
clone_size: -
v_call: TRBV7-2
cdr3_nt: TGTGCCAGCAGCCTAGCGGGGCGCACAGATACGCAGTATTTT
cdr3_aa: CASSLAGRTDTQYF

j_call: TRBJ1-1
d_call: -
clone_size: -
v_call: TRBV7-9
cdr3_nt: TGTGCCAGCAGCTCGATCGGGGGGCTGAACACTGAAGCTTTCTTT
cdr3_aa: CASSSIGGLNTEAFF

j_call: TRBJ1-1
d_call: -
clone_size: -
v_call: TRBV30
cdr3_nt: TGTGCCTGGTACCCCCAGGGCGGCATGAACACTGAAGCTTTCTTT
cdr3_aa: CAWYPQGGMNTEAFF

j_call: TRBJ1-5
d_call: -
clone_size: few
v_call: TRBV7-8
cdr3_nt: TGTGCCAGCAGCCTTCAACGGACTAGCAATCAGCCCCAGCATTTT
cdr3_aa: CASSLQRTSNQPQHF

j_call: TRBJ2-7
d_call: TRBD1
clone_size: -
v_call: TRBV30
cdr3_nt: TGTGCCTGGGGGACAGGGGCTTACGAGCAGTACTTC
cdr3_aa: CAWGTGAYEQYF

j_call: TRBJ2-1
d_call: TRBD1
clone_size: once
v_call: TRBV4-1
cdr3_nt: TGCGCCAGCAGCCAACTTGGACAGGGGATCGACAATGAGCAGTTCTTC
cdr3_aa: CASSQLGQGIDNEQFF

j_call: TRBJ2-3
d_call: -
clone_size: -
v_call: TRBV4-1
cdr3_nt: TGCGCCAGCAGCCAAACAGGTTATGAGACTAGCACAGATACGCAGTATTTT
cdr3_aa: CASSQTGYETSTDTQYF

j_call: TRBJ1-2
d_call: -
clone_size: -
v_call: TRBV5-1
cdr3_nt: TGCGCCAGCAGCTTGGGGGACGGGAACTATGGCTACACCTTC
cdr3_aa: CASSLGDGNYGYTF

j_call: TRBJ2-1
d_call: TRBD1
clone_size: -
v_call: TRBV7-8
cdr3_nt: TGTGCCAGCAGCTTAGGGACAGGGGGCTCCTACAATGAGCAGTTCTTC
cdr3_aa: CASSLGTGGSYNEQFF

j_call: TRBJ2-5
d_call: TRBD2
clone_size: -
v_call: TRBV4-2
cdr3_nt: TGTGCCAGCAGCCAAGATTACCCCCCCACTAGCGGGGAGACCCAGTACTTC
cdr3_aa: CASSQDYPPTSGETQYF

j_call: TRBJ2-7
d_call: -
clone_size: medium-sized
v_call: TRBV9
cdr3_nt: TGTGCCAGCAGCGGACGACCCCTCGGGAGACGGGAAGAGCAGTACTTC
cdr3_aa: CASSGRPLGRREEQYF

j_call: TRBJ2-5
d_call: -
clone_size: -
v_call: TRBV4-1
cdr3_nt: TGCGCCAGCAGCCTCCCGGAGTACCAAGAGACCCAGTACTTC
cdr3_aa: CASSLPEYQETQYF

j_call: TRBJ1-4
d_call: TRBD1
clone_size: few
v_call: TRBV7-9
cdr3_nt: TGTGCCAGCAGCCAGAGACAGGGCGAAAAACTGTTTTTT
cdr3_aa: CASSQRQGEKLFF

j_call: TRBJ2-2
d_call: TRBD1
clone_size: few
v_call: TRBV6-4
cdr3_nt: TGTGCCATCAGTGAGTTTACAGGGGGCCAGAACACCGGGGAGCTGTTTTTT
cdr3_aa: CAISEFTGGQNTGELFF

j_call: TRBJ2-7
d_call: -
clone_size: -
v_call: TRBV4-1
cdr3_nt: TGCGCCAGCAGCCAAGGTTCTACGGGAACCTACGAGCAGTACTTC
cdr3_aa: CASSQGSTGTYEQYF

j_call: TRBJ2-2
d_call: TRBD1
clone_size: -
v_call: TRBV7-2
cdr3_nt: TGTGCCAGCAGCCCCCGGGACAGTTTGAAGTTTGACACCGGGGAGCTGTTTTTT
cdr3_aa: CASSPRDSLKFDTGELFF

j_call: TRBJ2-2
d_call: -
clone_size: -
v_call: TRBV2
cdr3_nt: TGTGCCAGCAGGGCCAGATCATCCCCGCCCCGCGGGGAGCTGTTTTTT
cdr3_aa: CASRARSSPPRGELFF

j_call: TRBJ2-6
d_call: TRBD1
clone_size: few
v_call: TRBV11-1
cdr3_nt: TGTGCCAGCAGCTTAAGGGACAGCTCACTCTTCGGGGCCAACGTCCTGACTTTC
cdr3_aa: CASSLRDSSLFGANVLTF

j_call: TRBJ2-1
d_call: -
clone_size: once
v_call: TRBV7-9
cdr3_nt: TGTGCCAGCAGCTTACAACAGGGGCAGTTCTTC
cdr3_aa: CASSLQQGQFF

j_call: TRBJ2-7
d_call: -
clone_size: few
v_call: TRBV5-1
cdr3_nt: TGCGCCAGCAGCTTGGGGGCGGATGAGCAGTACTTC
cdr3_aa: CASSLGADEQYF

j_call: TRBJ2-5
d_call: -
clone_size: -
v_call: TRBV7-9
cdr3_nt: TGTGCCAGCAGCTTAAGGGTTTCGGAGACCCAGTACTTC
cdr3_aa: CASSLRVSETQYF

j_call: TRBJ2-7
d_call: -
clone_size: -
v_call: TRBV7-9
cdr3_nt: TGTGCCAGCGGCAGGGTAAACGAGCAGTACTTC
cdr3_aa: CASGRVNEQYF

j_call: TRBJ2-5
d_call: -
clone_size: -
v_call: TRBV7-9
cdr3_nt: TGTGCCAGCAGCACCCGACAGGGAGGGACCCAGTACTTC
cdr3_aa: CASSTRQGGTQYF

j_call: TRBJ1-4
d_call: -
clone_size: -
v_call: TRBV7-9
cdr3_nt: TGTGCCAGCAGCCGGGGGCGGCAAGTCCTAAATGAAAAACTGTTTTTT
cdr3_aa: CASSRGRQVLNEKLFF

j_call: TRBJ2-5
d_call: -
clone_size: -
v_call: TRBV27
cdr3_nt: TGTGCCAGCAGCTATTTTAACCGAGGTCAGGAGACCCAGTACTTC
cdr3_aa: CASSYFNRGQETQYF

j_call: TRBJ2-7
d_call: -
clone_size: -
v_call: TRBV5-1
cdr3_nt: TGCGCCAGCAGCTTTGGGACATACGAGCAGTACTTC
cdr3_aa: CASSFGTYEQYF

j_call: TRBJ2-2
d_call: -
clone_size: -
v_call: TRBV4-3
cdr3_nt: TGCGCCAGCAGCCAAGAAAAGGAGGTTTACACCGGGGAGCTGTTTTTT
cdr3_aa: CASSQEKEVYTGELFF

j_call: TRBJ1-2
d_call: -
clone_size: -
v_call: TRBV7-2
cdr3_nt: TGTGCCAGCAGCTTGAACGAAGGGACTTATGGCTACACCTTC
cdr3_aa: CASSLNEGTYGYTF

j_call: TRBJ2-7
d_call: TRBD2
clone_size: -
v_call: TRBV7-3
cdr3_nt: TGTGCCAGCAGCTTAAGCGGGGGGACTTACGAGCAGTACTTC
cdr3_aa: CASSLSGGTYEQYF

j_call: TRBJ2-7
d_call: TRBD2
clone_size: -
v_call: TRBV4-3
cdr3_nt: TGCGCCAGCAGCCAAGAATATAGGGGACTAGCGGGCTACGAGCAGTACTTC
cdr3_aa: CASSQEYRGLAGYEQYF

j_call: TRBJ2-5
d_call: TRBD2
clone_size: -
v_call: TRBV4-2
cdr3_nt: TGTGCCAGCAGCCAAGAATCTTGGGGGCGGGAGGTGGAGACCCAGTACTTC
cdr3_aa: CASSQESWGREVETQYF

j_call: TRBJ2-7
d_call: -
clone_size: -
v_call: TRBV4-1
cdr3_nt: TGCGCCAGCAGCCAAGAGGGCAGGCCCTACGAGCAGTACTTC
cdr3_aa: CASSQEGRPYEQYF

j_call: TRBJ2-5
d_call: TRBD2
clone_size: few
v_call: TRBV4-1
cdr3_nt: TGCGCCAGCAGCCCTAATCTAGCGGTACAAGAGACCCAGTACTTC
cdr3_aa: CASSPNLAVQETQYF

j_call: TRBJ1-1
d_call: -
clone_size: -
v_call: TRBV25-1
cdr3_nt: TGTGCCAGCAGTGATTGGGGGGCCGGGAACACTGAAGCTTTCTTT
cdr3_aa: CASSDWGAGNTEAFF

j_call: TRBJ2-2
d_call: -
clone_size: few
v_call: TRBV10-3
cdr3_nt: TGTGCCATCCGCCCGGTCACCGGGGAGCTGTTTTTT
cdr3_aa: CAIRPVTGELFF

j_call: TRBJ1-1
d_call: TRBD1
clone_size: few
v_call: TRBV29-1
cdr3_nt: TGCAGCGCCCACTTCGGGACAGGGGGCACTGAAGCTTTCTTT
cdr3_aa: CSAHFGTGGTEAFF